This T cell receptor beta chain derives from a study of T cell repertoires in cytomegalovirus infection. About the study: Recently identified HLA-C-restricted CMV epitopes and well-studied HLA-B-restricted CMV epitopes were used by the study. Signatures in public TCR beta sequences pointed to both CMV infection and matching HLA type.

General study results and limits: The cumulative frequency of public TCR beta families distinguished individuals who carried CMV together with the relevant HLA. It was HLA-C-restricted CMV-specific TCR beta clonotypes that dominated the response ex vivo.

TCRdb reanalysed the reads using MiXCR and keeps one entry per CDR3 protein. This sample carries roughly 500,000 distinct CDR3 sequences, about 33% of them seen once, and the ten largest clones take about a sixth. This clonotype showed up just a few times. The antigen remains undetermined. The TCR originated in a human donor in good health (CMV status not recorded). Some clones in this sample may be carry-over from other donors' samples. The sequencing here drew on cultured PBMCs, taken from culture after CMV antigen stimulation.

Here the CDR3 DNA reads TGTGCCAGCAGTGAAGTCGGGGGGCCTGGGGCCAACGTCCTGACTTTC. It specifies CASSEVGGPGANVLTF. The V gene is TRBV6-1, the J gene TRBJ2-6; possible D gene TRBD2, 7 bases. Trimming left V 1 base short and J 2 bases short, with 9 bases between. Germline loops: CDR1 MNHNS, CDR2 SASEGT. This CDR3 has 16 residues.